A single sample gave rise to the 7 T cell receptor beta chains below, sequenced in a study of T-cell memory formation after mild COVID-19. TCRdb passed the 5' RACE reads through MiXCR, listing each CDR3 protein once. The table shows 140,000 to 150,000 distinct CDR3 sequences, with 15% to 20% occurring only once. The sequencing input was PBMCs or a T cell subset sorted from them (not recorded which). The receptors were sampled from an adult woman who had mild COVID-19 (a few samples of this study predate the infection). Cell type and time point are not known.

Only a few counts were recorded for this clonotype. This rearrangement joins TRBV5-1 to TRBJ2-5; 15 bases match TRBD2. The V gene end was trimmed by 4 bases and the J gene end by 5 bases; junction bases not matched to a gene: 6. The germline V gene has CDR1 SGHRS and CDR2 YFSETQ. The CDR3 has 16 amino acids. CDR3: CASSTGTSGGRETQYF. CDR3 sequence (DNA): TGCGCCAGCAGCACCGGGACTAGCGGGGGGAGGGAGACCCAGTACTTC.

V gene TRBV11-2 combines with J gene TRBJ2-5; unclear D gene. This CDR3 has 13 amino acids. Germline V gives CDR1 SGHAT, CDR2 FQNNGV. The V end was cut by 7 bases, the J end by 2 bases, with 11 bases between. DNA for the CDR3: TGTGCCAGCAACAGCCGGATTCAAGAGACCCAGTACTTC. Translating it yields CASNSRIQETQYF. The whole variable domain, remainder taken from reference TRBV11-2 and TRBJ2-5, is EAGVAQSPRYKIIEKRQSVAFWCNPISGHATLYWYQQILGQGPKLLIQFQNNGVVDDSQLPKDRFSAERLKGVDSTLKIQPAKLEDSAVYLCASNSRIQETQYFGPGTRLLVL.

The V call is TRBV21-1, the J call TRBJ2-7; TRBD2 is taken as the D call from the table, unchecked against the DNA. TRBV21-1 is described as a pseudogene. This CDR3 has 10 residues. The CDR3 loop is CASPSVEQYF. The CDR3 DNA follows: TGTGCCAGCCCCTCCGTGGAGCAGTACTTC.

The CDR3 DNA reads as TGTGCCAGCAGTCCCCTGAGGGTCCTCAATCAGCCCCAGCATTTT. As protein: CASSPLRVLNQPQHF. The rearrangement joins TRBV27 to TRBJ1-5, with D hard to call. The CDR3 is made up of 15 amino acids. V was trimmed by 5 bases and J by 3 bases, leaving 14 bases between them. CDR1 MNHEY and CDR2 SMNVEV come from the germline V gene (reference sequence).

The chain links TRBV7-2 to TRBJ1-6, with D possibly being TRBD1 (5 bases). V was shortened by 6 bases and J by 4 bases, with 16 bases between the two germline ends. This CDR3 comprises 16 residues. The germline V gene encodes CDR1 SGHTA and CDR2 FQGNSA. CDR3 in DNA: TGTGCCAGCAGTCCGCAGGGTAGAGGGTATAATTCACCCCTCCACTTT. It is translated as CASSPQGRGYNSPLHF. The entire variable domain, with the rest obtained from reference TRBV7-2 and TRBJ1-6, is as follows: GAGVSQSPSNKVTEKGKDVELRCDPISGHTALYWYRQSLGQGLEFLIYFQGNSAPDKSGLPSDRFSAERTGGSVSTLTIQRTQQEDSAVYLCASSPQGRGYNSPLHFGNGTRLTVT.

The chain links TRBV11-2 to TRBJ2-1; 8 bases fit TRBD2. Trimming cost V 0 bases and J 15 bases; bases outside gene matches: 13. The CDR3 covers 15 residues. CDR1 and CDR2 (germline): SGHAT, FQNNGV. CDR3 DNA: TGTGCCAGCAGCTTAGAATCCGGGACTAGGAGTTATAGGTTCTTC. This translates into CASSLESGTRSYRFF. The complete variable domain, with remaining parts taken from reference TRBV11-2 and TRBJ2-1, reads EAGVAQSPRYKIIEKRQSVAFWCNPISGHATLYWYQQILGQGPKLLIQFQNNGVVDDSQLPKDRFSAERLKGVDSTLKIQPAKLEDSAVYLCASSLESGTRSYRFFGPGTRLTVL.

This clonotype was observed a handful of times. This chain connects TRBV25-1 to TRBJ2-5, with TRBD1 matching 10 bases. The CDR3 covers 15 residues. J was trimmed by 7 bases and V by 5 bases; bases with no gene match: 10. CDR1 and CDR2 (germline): MGHDK, SYGVNS. Written as DNA, the CDR3 is TGTGCCAGCAGTTCCGTGACAGGGGGCGTGGGGACCCAGTACTTC. It codes for CASSSVTGGVGTQYF.